This T cell receptor (beta chain) originates from a study of technical replicates of blood from several donors. Generated by immunoSEQ multiplex PCR, the TCRdb table keeps only in-frame clones and is missing some. The sample has about 71,000 clones, roughly 96% seen once; the top ten hold over 0.2%. This CDR3 contains 15 residues. J lost 10 bases, V lost 2 bases, and 12 bases had no gene match. The germline CDR1 and CDR2 sequences are MNHNS and SASEGT. The source material was T cells isolated from PBMCs. The rearrangement joins TRBV6-1 to TRBJ1-2; 8 bases are shared with TRBD1. The TCR was taken from a human donor in good health. CDR3 region: CASSELPTGGKAYTF. Here the CDR3 DNA reads TGTGCCAGCAGTGAACTCCCAACAGGGGGTAAGGCCTACACCTTC.